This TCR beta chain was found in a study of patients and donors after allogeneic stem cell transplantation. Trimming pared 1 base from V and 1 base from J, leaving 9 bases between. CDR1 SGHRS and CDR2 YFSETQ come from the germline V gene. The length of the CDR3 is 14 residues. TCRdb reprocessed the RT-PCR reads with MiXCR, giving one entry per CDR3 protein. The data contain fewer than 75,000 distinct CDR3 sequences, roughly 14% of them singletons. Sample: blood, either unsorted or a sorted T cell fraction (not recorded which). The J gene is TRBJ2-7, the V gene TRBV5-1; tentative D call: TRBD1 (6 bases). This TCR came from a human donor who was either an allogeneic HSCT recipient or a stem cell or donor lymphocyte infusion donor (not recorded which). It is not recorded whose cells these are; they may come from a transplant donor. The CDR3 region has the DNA TGCGCCAGCAGCTTGAACAGGGATTCCTACGAGCAGTACTTC. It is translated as CASSLNRDSYEQYF.